The clone carrying this TCR beta chain was counted a single time. Assay used: immunoSEQ multiplex PCR; TCRdb lists only in-frame clones, some missing. Of around 110,000 clones in the sample, approximately 93% were seen once. The data derive from a study of control samples from healthy donors and cancer patients. The CDR3 is 12 amino acids. Germline values: CDR1 WNHNN, CDR2 SYGVQD (reference sequence). V lost 10 bases and J lost 2, with 12 bases in between. The clonotype comes from a man between 25 and 39 years old in good health. The chain recombines TRBV10-1 with TRBJ2-7; possibly TRBD1 for D (6 bases). Sequenced: blood. The CDR3 loop reads CATSDRPYEQYV. CDR3 sequence (DNA): TGCGCCACCTCGGACAGACCCTACGAGCAGTACGTC.